These T cell receptor beta chains were read from a single sample in a study of blood T cell repertoires in COVID-19. The repertoire was sequenced with immunoSEQ multiplex PCR; TCRdb's copy has only in-frame clones and lacks some. Of under 450,000 clones in the sample, roughly four fifths were seen once. The sequenced sample consisted of peripheral blood. These receptors all come from a human donor with acute or convalescent COVID-19. The donor label of this sample is uncertain. The CDR3 runs from the conserved cysteine through the conserved F or W. The D gene is left open where the match is weak. Clone size, where shown, is once, few, many, or a class for clones that have expanded.

clone size	D gene	V gene	J gene	CDR3 protein	CDR3 DNA
NA	TRBD2	TRBV5-4	TRBJ2-3	CASSYKTSLITDTQYF	TGTGCCAGCAGCTATAAGACTAGCCTAATCACAGATACGCAGTATTTT
NA	NA	TRBV18	TRBJ2-1	CASSPPSNPGEQFF	TGTGCCAGCTCACCACCGAGCAACCCTGGTGAGCAGTTCTTC
NA	NA	TRBV12-3/TRBV12-4	TRBJ1-2	CASSSGNYGYTF	TGTGCCAGCAGTTCCGGTAACTATGGCTACACCTTC
NA	TRBD2	TRBV5-5	TRBJ2-3	CASSLERGGNTQYF	TGTGCCAGCAGCTTGGAGCGGGGGGGGAATACGCAGTATTTT
NA	NA	TRBV5-1	TRBJ2-6	CASSLEGSRANVLTF	TGCGCCAGCAGCTTAGAGGGCTCGCGGGCCAACGTCCTGACTTTC
once	TRBD1	TRBV14	TRBJ1-1	CASSRGTGSDRNTEAFF	TGTGCCAGCAGCCGGGGGACAGGGTCAGACAGGAACACTGAAGCTTTCTTT
NA	NA	TRBV2	TRBJ1-3	CASSLTGVTSGNTIYF	TGTGCCAGCTCTCTAACGGGAGTCACCTCTGGAAACACCATATATTTT
NA	NA	TRBV30	TRBJ1-6	CAWTPGSSYNSPLHF	TGTGCCTGGACCCCAGGAAGCTCCTATAATTCACCCCTCCACTTT
NA	NA	TRBV19	TRBJ1-1	CASSIRRRGDTEAFF	TGTGCCAGTAGTATCCGGCGCAGGGGAGACACTGAAGCTTTCTTT
NA	NA	TRBV5-6	TRBJ1-1	CASSSDMYSEAFF	TGTGCCAGCAGCTCCGACATGTACAGTGAAGCTTTCTTT
once	NA	TRBV6-5	TRBJ2-7	CASSYSAVGTDEQYF	TGTGCCAGCAGTTACTCTGCCGTCGGTACTGACGAGCAGTACTTC
NA	TRBD2	TRBV5-1	TRBJ2-1	CASSLLVAGVDEQFF	TGCGCCAGCAGCTTGTTAGTAGCGGGAGTGGATGAGCAGTTCTTC
NA	TRBD1	TRBV10-1	TRBJ2-5	CASSPRTGGRETQYF	TGCGCCAGCAGCCCCCGGACAGGGGGCCGAGAGACCCAGTACTTC
NA	TRBD1	TRBV7-2	TRBJ2-7	CASSLVGTGYYEQYF	TGTGCCAGCAGCTTAGTTGGGACAGGGTACTACGAGCAGTACTTC
NA	TRBD1	TRBV18	TRBJ2-1	CASSPKDRVGSYNEQFF	TGTGCCAGCTCACCAAAGGACAGGGTAGGTTCCTACAATGAGCAGTTCTTC
NA	TRBD2	TRBV27	TRBJ2-3	CASSSRTSGAGTDTQYF	TGTGCCAGCAGTTCACGGACTAGCGGGGCTGGCACAGATACGCAGTATTTT
NA	NA	TRBV2	TRBJ2-1	CASSALLGSSYNEQFF	TGTGCCAGCAGTGCTTTGTTAGGGAGCTCCTACAATGAGCAGTTCTTC
NA	TRBD2	TRBV7-8	TRBJ2-1	CASSFAGVHNEQFF	TGTGCCAGCAGCTTTGCGGGAGTTCACAATGAGCAGTTCTTC
NA	TRBD2	TRBV27	TRBJ2-5	CASSPPTTSGGQETQYF	TGTGCCAGCAGTCCCCCTACGACTAGCGGGGGGCAAGAGACCCAGTACTTC
once	NA	TRBV30	TRBJ2-6	CAWSANPFTKGANVLTF	TGTGCCTGGAGCGCCAACCCCTTCACAAAGGGGGCCAACGTCCTGACTTTC
NA	TRBD1	TRBV5-1	TRBJ1-1	CASSLRTGGNTEAFF	TGCGCCAGCAGCTTGAGGACAGGGGGCAACACTGAAGCTTTCTTT
NA	NA	TRBV3-1/TRBV3-2	TRBJ1-1	CASSHRQGNTEAFF	TGTGCCAGCAGCCATCGGCAGGGGAACACTGAAGCTTTCTTT
NA	TRBD2	TRBV28	TRBJ2-1	CASTPELAGVNEQFF	TGTGCCAGCACCCCCGAGTTAGCGGGAGTAAATGAGCAGTTCTTC
NA	TRBD1	TRBV11-2	TRBJ1-4	CASSVTGGLNEKLFF	TGTGCCAGCAGCGTTACAGGGGGTCTAAATGAAAAACTGTTTTTT
NA	TRBD1	TRBV2	TRBJ1-2	CASSIQGAYGYTF	TGTGCCAGCAGTATCCAGGGGGCCTATGGCTACACCTTC
NA	NA	TRBV7-9	TRBJ1-1	CASSLRQGRRDTEAFF	TGTGCCAGCAGCTTACGGCAGGGAAGGAGGGACACTGAAGCTTTCTTT
NA	NA	TRBV7-9	TRBJ2-1	CASSLVDEQFF	TGTGCCAGCAGCTTAGTCGATGAGCAGTTCTTC
NA	NA	TRBV30	TRBJ1-5	CAWARMGGNQPQHF	TGTGCCTGGGCGCGTATGGGAGGCAATCAGCCCCAGCATTTT
NA	TRBD1	TRBV14	TRBJ2-5	CASKDRGQETQYF	TGTGCCAGCAAGGACAGGGGCCAAGAGACCCAGTACTTC
NA	TRBD2	TRBV7-8	TRBJ2-3	CASSSPGTSGSVGTDTQYF	TGTGCCAGCAGCTCCCCCGGGACTAGCGGGAGTGTGGGCACAGATACGCAGTATTTT
few	NA	TRBV2	TRBJ1-6	CASSEQAIYNSPLHF	TGTGCCAGCAGTGAGCAGGCCATTTATAATTCACCCCTCCACTTT
NA	TRBD1	TRBV18	TRBJ1-1	CASSPRAGGYSNPEAFF	TGTGCCAGCTCACCACGGGCAGGGGGCTATTCTAACCCTGAAGCTTTCTTT
NA	TRBD1	TRBV6-4	TRBJ2-1	CASSSRGGRGNEQFF	TGTGCCAGCAGCAGCCGAGGGGGCAGGGGAAATGAGCAGTTCTTC
NA	NA	TRBV7-6	TRBJ1-4	CASSVTPRFATNEKLFF	TGTGCCAGCAGCGTCACCCCGAGATTTGCAACTAATGAAAAACTGTTTTTT
few	NA	TRBV7-9	TRBJ2-6	CASSFTGANVLTF	TGTGCCAGCAGCTTTACAGGGGCCAACGTCCTGACTTTC